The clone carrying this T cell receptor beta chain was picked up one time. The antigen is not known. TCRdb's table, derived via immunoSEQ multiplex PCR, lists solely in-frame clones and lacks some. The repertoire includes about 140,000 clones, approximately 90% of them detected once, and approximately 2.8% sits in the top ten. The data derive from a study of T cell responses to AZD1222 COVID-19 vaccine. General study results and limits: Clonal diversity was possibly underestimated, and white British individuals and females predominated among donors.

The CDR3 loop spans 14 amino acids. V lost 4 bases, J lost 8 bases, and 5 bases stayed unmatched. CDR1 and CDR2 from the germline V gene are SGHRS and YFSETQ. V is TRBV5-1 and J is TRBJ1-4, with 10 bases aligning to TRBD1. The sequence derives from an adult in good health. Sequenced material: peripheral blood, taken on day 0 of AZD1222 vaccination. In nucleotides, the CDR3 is TGCGCCAGCAGCCCGACAGGGGGCGAAGAAAAACTGTTTTTT. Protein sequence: CASSPTGGEEKLFF.